These 4 T cell receptor beta chains were all obtained from the same sample, sequenced in a study of T cell changes during pregnancy in multiple sclerosis. Data came from immunoSEQ multiplex PCR; TCRdb stores just in-frame clones and leaves some out. The sample lists some 70,000 clones, approximately 92% occurring once. Source: peripheral blood, taken in the second trimester of pregnancy. The receptors shown here come from a female donor in good health, enrolled as a control in a pregnancy study.

The chain links TRBV19 to TRBJ1-1; D not resolved. Trimming pared 3 bases from V and 9 bases from J, leaving 14 bases between. The CDR3 consists of 13 residues. The germline gives CDR1 LNHDA, CDR2 SQIVND (reference sequence). CDR3 sequence reads: CASSIGRVTKAFF. Here the CDR3 DNA reads TGTGCCAGTAGTATTGGGAGAGTGACCAAAGCTTTCTTT.

This sequence joins TRBV6-5 and TRBJ1-1; 7 positions agree with TRBD1. Germline V gene sequence: CDR1 MNHEY, CDR2 SVGAGI. Germline trimming cut 4 bases from V and 3 bases from J; bases unmatched to any gene: 8. The length of the CDR3 is 15 residues. The CDR3 spells CASSFLTGIDTEAFF. CDR3 sequence (DNA): TGTGCCAGCAGTTTCTTGACAGGGATTGACACTGAAGCTTTCTTT.

The gene calls are TRBV5-8 and TRBJ2-7; D possibly corresponds to TRBD2 (7 bases). The CDR3 is 15 residues long. Germline V gene sequence: CDR1 SGHTS, CDR2 YDEGEE. V lost 7 bases and J lost 0, with 17 bases in between. CDR3 coding DNA: TGTGCCAGCCCCCGGGGGGCGATCAACTCCTACGAGCAGTACTTC. Translated, it gives CASPRGAINSYEQYF.

V usage is TRBV7-3 and J usage is TRBJ1-3; 9 bases are shared with TRBD1. The CDR3 consists of 16 residues. V dropped 5 bases and J dropped 2; count of bases not matched to a gene: 7. Per the germline V gene, CDR1 is SGHTA and CDR2 is FQGTGA. The CDR3 DNA sequence: TGTGCCAGCAGCCGGACCAGGACAGGGGCTGGAAACACCATATATTTT. Its translation: CASSRTRTGAGNTIYF.